The 25 T cell receptor beta chains listed next were all sequenced from one sample in a study of CD8 T cells in Susac syndrome. cDNA came from roughly 0.47 to 1 ug RNA primed by random hexamers. TCRdb passed the immunoSEQ multiplex PCR reads through MiXCR, listing each CDR3 protein once. Of fewer than 250,000 distinct CDR3 sequences detected, 80% to 95% appear once; the ten largest clones hold 0.1%. Sequenced sample: CD4+ T cells from PBMCs. The receptors come from a human donor in good health.

Only one count was recorded for this clonotype. The chain employs TRBV7-9 and TRBJ2-3; 11 bases are shared with TRBD2. The germline CDR1 and CDR2 sequences are SEHNR and FQNEAQ (reference sequence). Unmatched junction bases numbered 1, after V lost 4 bases and J lost 4 bases. This CDR3 spans 14 amino acids. CDR3 loop: CASSYSGGADTQYF. The CDR3 DNA reads as TGTGCCAGCAGCTATAGCGGGGGGGCAGATACGCAGTATTTT. Full variable domain (rest looked up from reference TRBV7-9 and TRBJ2-3): DTGVSQNPRHKITKRGQNVTFRCDPISEHNRLYWYRQTLGQGPEFLTYFQNEAQLEKSRLLSDRFSAERPKGSFSTLEIQRTEQGDSAMYLCASSYSGGADTQYFGPGTRLTVL.

A single count supports this clonotype. The chain employs TRBV28 and TRBJ2-7, with D maybe TRBD1 (6 bases). V lost 4 bases and J lost 3, with 13 bases in between. The CDR3 totals 14 residues. Germline V gives CDR1 MDHEN, CDR2 SYDVKM. The CDR3 spells CASSYTGRFYEQYF. CDR3 sequence (DNA): TGTGCCAGCAGTTACACAGGGCGGTTCTACGAGCAGTACTTC.

The count of this clonotype is one. V gene TRBV6-1 combines with J gene TRBJ2-7; no reliable D call. The CDR3 loop spans 13 amino acids. Germline assignment: CDR1 MNHNS and CDR2 SASEGT. V was shortened by 2 bases and J by 7 bases, with 12 bases between the two germline ends. CDR3 DNA: TGTGCCAGCAGTGAAACGTGGGTGGGGGAGCAGTACGTC. Translated, it gives CASSETWVGEQYV.

The chain has TRBV28 and TRBJ2-6; unclear D gene. The germline CDR1 and CDR2 sequences are MDHEN and SYDVKM. Deletions cut 11 bases from V and 4 bases from J, with 18 bases between. This CDR3 is built from 15 residues. The CDR3 nucleotides are TGTGCCTCGTTAAAGGCATCCCCAGGGGCCAACGTCCTGACTTTC. This gives the protein CASLKASPGANVLTF.

The chain uses TRBV18 and TRBJ2-7; TRBD2 aligns across 11 bases. The CDR3 is 15 amino acids. V lost 4 bases, J lost 3 bases, and 5 bases stayed unmatched. CDR1 and CDR2 from the germline V gene are KGHSH and LQKENI. In DNA, the CDR3 is TGTGCCAGCTCACAAGGACTAGCGGGTCTCTACGAGCAGTACGTC. It is translated as CASSQGLAGLYEQYV.

This chain links TRBV2 with TRBJ2-3; D unresolved. V lost 6 bases, J lost 2 bases, and 15 bases lay in between. The CDR3 is 15 amino acids. Germline V gene lookup returns CDR1 SNHLY and CDR2 FYNNEI. CDR3 in amino acids: CASSISRSSTDTQYF. The CDR3 DNA is TGTGCCAGCAGCATTAGTAGGTCTTCCACAGATACGCAGTATTTT.

The gene calls are TRBV3-1 and TRBJ2-7, with 12 bases matching TRBD2. Losses at the gene ends were 2 bases for V and 2 bases for J; bases not matched to a gene: 1. This CDR3 contains 15 residues. Germline V gene sequence: CDR1 LGHDT, CDR2 YNNKEL (reference sequence). The CDR3 DNA is TGTGCCAGCAGCCAAACTAGCGGGAGGACCTACGAGCAGTACTTC. This translates into CASSQTSGRTYEQYF.

The rearrangement joins TRBV9 to TRBJ1-6, with D tentatively TRBD1 (6 bases). The CDR3 consists of 17 residues. CDR1 and CDR2 from the germline V gene are SGDLS and YYNGEE. Trimming left V 4 bases short and J 0 bases short, with 14 bases between. The CDR3 region has the DNA TGTGCCAGCAGCTCTGGGACATCCAGCTCCTATAATTCACCCCTCCACTTT. Its protein product is CASSSGTSSSYNSPLHF. The entire variable domain, with the rest obtained from reference TRBV9 and TRBJ1-6, is as follows: DSGVTQTPKHLITATGQRVTLRCSPRSGDLSVYWYQQSLDQGLQFLIQYYNGEERAKGNILERFSAQQFPDLHSELNLSSLELGDSALYFCASSSGTSSSYNSPLHFGNGTRLTVT.

This chain joins TRBV29-1 and TRBJ2-5; D is undetermined. CDR1 and CDR2 from the germline V gene are SQVTM and ANQGSEA. The CDR3 contains 12 residues. The ends were cut back, 6 bases at V and 3 bases at J, with 11 bases in the middle. The CDR3 nucleotides are TGCAGCGTGTCATTAAGGGAAGAGACCCAGTACTTC. Amino acids: CSVSLREETQYF.

This chain connects TRBV7-9 to TRBJ2-1; D is possibly TRBD1 (6 bases). The CDR3 length is 16 residues. Trimming took off 1 base at V and 7 bases at J, with 17 bases between the two ends. CDR1 is SEHNR and CDR2 is FQNEAQ in the germline V gene (reference sequence). CDR3 loop: CASSLGPGETANEQFF. The CDR3 region has the DNA TGTGCCAGCAGCTTAGGGCCAGGGGAGACGGCGAATGAGCAGTTCTTC.

V and J are TRBV11-2 and TRBJ2-1; TRBD1 matches at 7 bases. V was clipped by 8 bases and J by 4 bases; unmatched bases: 5. Germline assignment: CDR1 SGHAT and CDR2 FQNNGV. The CDR3 extends over 13 amino acids. Here the CDR3 DNA reads TGTGCCAGCGGGGACAGAAGTTACAATGAGCAGTTCTTC. Translation gives CASGDRSYNEQFF.

The genes are TRBV4-1 and TRBJ2-7; D might be TRBD2 (6 bases). V was shortened by 0 bases and J by 7 bases, with 22 bases between the two germline ends. CDR1 is MGHRA and CDR2 is YSYEKL in the germline V gene. CDR3 length: 17 amino acids. The CDR3 here is CASSQDQKDYLQREQYF. CDR3 nucleotide sequence: TGCGCCAGCAGCCAAGATCAGAAGGACTATCTCCAAAGGGAGCAGTACTTC.

CDR3 residues: CASSYQTGELFF. In nucleotides, the CDR3 is TGCGCCAGCAGCTATCAAACCGGGGAGCTGTTTTTT. The V and J genes are TRBV5-1 and TRBJ2-2; D is uncertain. Germline loops: CDR1 SGHRS, CDR2 YFSETQ. Trimming took off 3 bases at V and 5 bases at J, with 5 bases between the two ends. The CDR3 length is 12 residues.

This clonotype occurred once. The chain links TRBV7-2 to TRBJ1-1, with TRBD1 identical over 9 bases. V lost 5 bases to trimming and J lost 1 base; unmatched junction nucleotides: 5. Germline V gene data show CDR1 as SGHTA and CDR2 as FQGNSA. CDR3 length: 15 amino acids. The CDR3 spells CASSLRTGENTEAFF. The DNA of the CDR3 is TGTGCCAGCAGCCTACGGACAGGGGAGAACACTGAAGCTTTCTTT.

The rearrangement links TRBV7-3 to TRBJ2-1; the match to TRBD2 covers 8 bases. This CDR3 comprises 16 residues. Per the germline V gene, CDR1 is SGHTA and CDR2 is FQGTGA. V shed 2 bases, J shed 6 bases, and the junction held 9 bases outside the gene matches. This CDR3 is CASSLGGGIGANEQFF. CDR3 nucleotides: TGTGCCAGCAGCTTAGGCGGGGGGATCGGGGCCAATGAGCAGTTCTTC.

V usage is TRBV5-1 and J usage is TRBJ1-2, with 9 bases identical to TRBD1. J gave up 3 bases and V 5 bases, and 14 bases lay outside the gene matches. The CDR3 extends over 17 amino acids. Germline V lookup: CDR1 SGHRS, CDR2 YFSETQ. DNA for the CDR3: TGCGCCAGCAGGCCGGGACAGGGTGCTAGTATTGACTATGGCTACACCTTC. Translation: CASRPGQGASIDYGYTF.

This chain connects TRBV19 to TRBJ1-5; TRBD1 is a possible D gene (6 bases). The CDR3 covers 15 residues. Trimming removed 4 bases at V and 1 base at J, with 11 bases between. Germline lookup yields CDR1 LNHDA and CDR2 SQIVND (reference sequence). Here the CDR3 reads CASSKQGVSNQPQHF. The CDR3 nucleotides are TGTGCCAGTAGTAAACAGGGAGTGAGCAATCAGCCCCAGCATTTT. The full variable domain, its missing parts supplied by reference TRBV19 and TRBJ1-5, is DGGITQSPKYLFRKEGQNVTLSCEQNLNHDAMYWYRQDPGQGLRLIYYSQIVNDFQKGDIAEGYSVSREKKESFPLTVTSAQKNPTAFYLCASSKQGVSNQPQHFGDGTRLSIL.

The table lists this clonotype with a count of one. The chain combines TRBV28 with TRBJ1-2; D not resolved. The CDR3 totals 13 residues. Germline V CDR1 and CDR2: MDHEN, SYDVKM. Between the trimmed V and J ends, which lost 3 bases and 7 bases, there was a span of 12 bases. The CDR3 protein is CASSLSLGGGYTF. Written as DNA, the CDR3 is TGTGCCAGCAGTTTGTCACTGGGAGGTGGCTACACCTTC.

This chain connects TRBV7-9 to TRBJ2-1; D is unresolved. Trimming cost V 3 bases and J 8 bases, with 5 bases left between them. This CDR3 contains 11 residues. Germline V gene lookup returns CDR1 SEHNR and CDR2 FQNEAQ (reference sequence). The CDR3 DNA is TGTGCCAGCAGCTTTTTTGATGAGCAGTTCTTC. This gives the protein CASSFFDEQFF.

The chain is built from TRBV5-5 and TRBJ2-5; D uncertain. From germline, CDR1 is SGHKS and CDR2 YYEKEE (reference sequence). The CDR3 loop spans 13 amino acids. V was clipped by 1 base and J by 7 bases, with 11 bases between them. DNA for the CDR3: TGTGCCAGCAGCTTGAGCACCTTTGGGACCCAGTACTTC. Translated: CASSLSTFGTQYF.

The count of this clonotype is one. V is TRBV7-9 and J is TRBJ1-5, with 9 positions matching TRBD1. Germline CDR1 is SEHNR and CDR2 is FQNEAQ (reference sequence). CDR3 size: 16 residues. V trimming: 3 bases; J trimming: 0 bases; junction bases outside the gene matches: 3. The CDR3 sequence is CASSFSTGGSNQPQHF. The CDR3, as DNA: TGTGCCAGCAGCTTCTCGACAGGGGGTAGCAATCAGCCCCAGCATTTT. Full variable domain (missing parts from reference TRBV7-9 and TRBJ1-5): DTGVSQNPRHKITKRGQNVTFRCDPISEHNRLYWYRQTLGQGPEFLTYFQNEAQLEKSRLLSDRFSAERPKGSFSTLEIQRTEQGDSAMYLCASSFSTGGSNQPQHFGDGTRLSIL.

The chain carries TRBV5-1 and TRBJ2-3; D not certain. The V gene's germline CDR1 is SGHRS and CDR2 YFSETQ. The V and J ends lost 2 bases and 4 bases respectively, with 8 bases between them. This CDR3 region has 13 residues. The CDR3: CASSFPPPDTQYF. The DNA for the CDR3 is TGCGCCAGCAGCTTCCCCCCGCCAGATACGCAGTATTTT.

The chain recombines TRBV28 with TRBJ2-7, with D unclear. The V end was cut by 2 bases, the J end by 0 bases, with 5 bases between. The CDR3 consists of 13 residues. Germline V lookup: CDR1 MDHEN, CDR2 SYDVKM. The CDR3 spells CASSLSASYEQYV. The CDR3 DNA follows: TGTGCCAGCAGTTTAAGCGCCTCCTACGAGCAGTACGTC.

J is TRBJ2-7 and V is TRBV18; tentatively, D is TRBD1 (6 bases). V lost 3 bases to trimming and J lost 3 bases, with 15 bases between them. CDR1 KGHSH and CDR2 LQKENI come from the germline V gene. The CDR3 loop spans 15 amino acids. The CDR3: CASSPPPQGYYEQYF. CDR3 nucleotides: TGTGCCAGCTCACCTCCTCCCCAGGGGTACTACGAGCAGTACTTC. Using reference TRBV18 and TRBJ2-7 for the parts outside the CDR3, the full variable domain is NAGVMQNPRHLVRRRGQEARLRCSPMKGHSHVYWYRQLPEEGLKFMVYLQKENIIDESGMPKERFSAEFPKEGPSILRIQQVVRGDSAAYFCASSPPPQGYYEQYFGPGTRLTVT.

V usage is TRBV6-5 and J usage is TRBJ2-7; 7 positions agree with TRBD1. This CDR3 comprises 15 residues. CDR1 and CDR2 from the germline V gene are MNHEY and SVGAGI. Trimming at V came to 4 bases and at J to 2 bases, leaving 8 bases not matched to a gene. CDR3 region: CASSSRGIAPYEQYF. CDR3 DNA: TGTGCCAGCAGTTCCAGGGGGATCGCACCCTACGAGCAGTACTTC.